The entry that follows covers one T cell receptor beta chain sequence. These data are taken from a study of shared clonotypes between healthy human individuals. CDR1 and CDR2 (germline): KGHSH, LQKENI. Unmatched junction bases numbered 7, after V lost 5 bases and J lost 11 bases. This CDR3 contains 12 residues. The authors split each subset's genomic DNA evenly across several immunoSEQ plates. Assay: immunoSEQ multiplex PCR; the TCRdb copy retains only in-frame clones and omits some. The sample holds roughly 2,300,000 clones, 85% to 95% seen once. Sequenced material: naive CD4+ T cells from PBMCs. Subset reported: CD45RA+ positively selected. This sequence joins TRBV18 and TRBJ1-1, with 8 bases fitting TRBD1. This clonotype was sampled from a man between 18 and 29 years old in good health. Some clones in this sample may be carry-over from other donors' samples. CDR3 region: CASSWAGGDAFF. In DNA form, the CDR3 reads TGTGCCAGCTCATGGGCAGGGGGCGACGCTTTCTTT.